This TCR beta chain was identified in a study of blood T cells in healthy people across ages. Study observations and caveats: A greater number of naive CD4+ cells and higher diversity distinguished long-lived donors from aged donors.

Primers used in a second PCR of about 6 to 12 cycles were a sample-barcoded 5' primer and a J-beta primer mix. Every cDNA was tagged by a template-switch adaptor with 12 random nucleotides. Via MiXCR, TCRdb re-called the 5' RACE reads, giving one row per CDR3 protein. Of over 500,000 distinct CDR3 sequences detected, over 40% appear once; the ten largest clones hold roughly 13%. Turning to this clonotype: Its antigen remains unidentified.

Sequenced input: blood. This receptor was obtained from an elderly woman in good health.

Here the CDR3 reads CASSGTSGGARNEQFF. DNA for the CDR3: TGCGCCAGCAGCGGAACTAGCGGGGGGGCGAGGAATGAGCAGTTCTTC. This chain uses TRBV5-1 with TRBJ2-1, with TRBD2 matching 13 bases. Germline CDR1 is SGHRS and CDR2 is YFSETQ. Trimming at V came to 4 bases and at J to 7 bases, leaving 8 bases not matched to a gene. The CDR3 runs to 16 residues.